This TCR beta chain emerged from a study of technical replicates of blood from several donors. The repertoire was sequenced with immunoSEQ multiplex PCR; TCRdb's copy has only in-frame clones and lacks some. The sample holds roughly 69,000 clones, 85% to 90% seen once. The CDR3 extends over 12 amino acids. Trimming cost V 7 bases and J 0 bases, with 10 bases left between them. CDR1 GTSNPN and CDR2 SVGIG come from the germline V gene (reference sequence). This chain connects TRBV30 to TRBJ2-7; possibly TRBD1 for D (5 bases). Sequenced sample: PBMCs. The sequence came from a human donor in good health. Some clones in this sample may be carry-over from other donors' samples. This CDR3 reads CASGDSSYEQYF. CDR3 bases: TGTGCCTCAGGAGACAGCTCCTACGAGCAGTACTTC.